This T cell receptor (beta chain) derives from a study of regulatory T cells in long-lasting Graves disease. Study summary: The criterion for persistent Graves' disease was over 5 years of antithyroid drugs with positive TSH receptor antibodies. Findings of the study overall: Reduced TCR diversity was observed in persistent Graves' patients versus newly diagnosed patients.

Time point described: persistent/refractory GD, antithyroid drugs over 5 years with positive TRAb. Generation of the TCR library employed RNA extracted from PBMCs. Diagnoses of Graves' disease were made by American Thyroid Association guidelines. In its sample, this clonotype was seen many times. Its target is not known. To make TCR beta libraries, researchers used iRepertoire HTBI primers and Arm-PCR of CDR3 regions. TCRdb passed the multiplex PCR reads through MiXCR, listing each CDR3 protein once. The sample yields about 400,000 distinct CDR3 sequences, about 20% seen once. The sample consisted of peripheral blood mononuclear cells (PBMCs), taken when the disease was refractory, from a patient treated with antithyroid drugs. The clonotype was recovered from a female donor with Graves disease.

The CDR3 sequence is CASIAGSGGTYGYTF. DNA of the CDR3: TGTGCCAGCATCGCAGGGTCAGGGGGTACCTATGGCTACACCTTC. V gene TRBV12-3 or TRBV12-4 combines with J gene TRBJ1-2; 7 bases agree with TRBD1. The CDR3 has 15 amino acids. Trimming cost V 7 bases and J 4 bases; bases outside gene matches: 12.